The source of this TCR beta chain is a study of T cell repertoires in cytomegalovirus infection. Study in general: Well-studied HLA-B-restricted epitopes and recently identified HLA-C-restricted epitopes of CMV were both used in the study. From public TCR beta signatures came an indication of both CMV infection and matching HLA type.

Germline V gives CDR1 LGHNT, CDR2 FRNRAP. The CDR3 sequence is 14 residues long. V lost 4 bases to trimming and J lost 7 bases; unmatched junction nucleotides: 7. Concerning this clonotype: Its antigen is unknown.

TCRdb re-analysed the reads in MiXCR, keeping a single row per CDR3 protein. This table has about 340,000 distinct CDR3 sequences, about 27% appearing once. The sequence was obtained from a human donor in good health (CMV status not recorded). Some clones in this sample may be carry-over from other donors' samples. The source was cultured PBMCs, collected from culture after CMV antigen stimulation. V gene TRBV12-5 combines with J gene TRBJ1-2, with 9 nucleotides matching TRBD1. This CDR3 is CASGSRTGAGGYTF. In nucleotides, the CDR3 is TGTGCTAGTGGTTCCCGGACAGGGGCTGGTGGCTACACCTTC.